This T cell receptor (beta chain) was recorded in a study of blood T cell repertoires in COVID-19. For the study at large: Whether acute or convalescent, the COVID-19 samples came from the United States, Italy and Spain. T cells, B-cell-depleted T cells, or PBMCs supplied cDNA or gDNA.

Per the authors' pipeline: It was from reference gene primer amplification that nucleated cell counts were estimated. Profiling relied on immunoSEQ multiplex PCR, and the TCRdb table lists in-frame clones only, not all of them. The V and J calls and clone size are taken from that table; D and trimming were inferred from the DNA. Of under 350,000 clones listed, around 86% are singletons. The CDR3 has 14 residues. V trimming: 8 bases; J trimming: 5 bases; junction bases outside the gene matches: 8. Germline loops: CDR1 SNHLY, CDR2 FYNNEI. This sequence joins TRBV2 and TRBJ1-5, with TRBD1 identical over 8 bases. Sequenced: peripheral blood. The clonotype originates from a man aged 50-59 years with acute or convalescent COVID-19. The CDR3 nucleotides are TGTGCCAGCGGGGGACTGACAGGGGATCAGCCCCAGCATTTT. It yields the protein CASGGLTGDQPQHF.